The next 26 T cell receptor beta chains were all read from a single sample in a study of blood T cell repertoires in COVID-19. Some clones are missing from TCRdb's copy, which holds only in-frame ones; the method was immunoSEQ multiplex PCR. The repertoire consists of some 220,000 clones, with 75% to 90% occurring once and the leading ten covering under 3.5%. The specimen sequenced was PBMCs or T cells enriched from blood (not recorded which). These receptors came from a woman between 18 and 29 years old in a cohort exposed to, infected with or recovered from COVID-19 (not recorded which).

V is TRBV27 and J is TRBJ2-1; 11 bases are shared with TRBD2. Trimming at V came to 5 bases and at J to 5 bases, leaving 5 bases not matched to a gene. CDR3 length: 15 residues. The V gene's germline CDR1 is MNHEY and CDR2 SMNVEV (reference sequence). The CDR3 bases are TGTGCCAGCAGTGGCGGACTAGCGGGTAACAATGAGCAGTTCTTC. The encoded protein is CASSGGLAGNNEQFF.

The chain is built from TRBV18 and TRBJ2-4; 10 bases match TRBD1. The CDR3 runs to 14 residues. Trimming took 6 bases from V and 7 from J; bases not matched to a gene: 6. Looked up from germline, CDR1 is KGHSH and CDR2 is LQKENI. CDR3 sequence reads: CASSGTGVENIQYF. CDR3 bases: TGTGCCAGCTCCGGGACAGGGGTGGAGAACATTCAGTACTTC.

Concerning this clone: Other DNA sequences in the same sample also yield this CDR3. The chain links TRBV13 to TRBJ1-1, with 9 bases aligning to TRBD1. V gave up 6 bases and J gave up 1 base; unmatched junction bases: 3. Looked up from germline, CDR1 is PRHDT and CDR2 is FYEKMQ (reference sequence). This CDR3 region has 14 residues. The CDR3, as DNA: TGTGCCAGCAGTCTGGGACAGGGGAACACTGAAGCTTTCTTT. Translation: CASSLGQGNTEAFF.

In nucleotides, the CDR3 is TGTGCCAGCAGCCACGTTATAGCGGGAGCGGACACAGATACGCAGTATTTT. Protein: CASSHVIAGADTDTQYF. The rearrangement uses TRBV3-1 (or the pseudogene TRBV3-2) and TRBJ2-3, with 9 bases aligning to TRBD2. The CDR3 totals 17 residues. V dropped 3 bases and J dropped 2; count of bases not matched to a gene: 9. CDR1 is LGHDT, CDR2 YNNKEL, per germline (reference sequence).

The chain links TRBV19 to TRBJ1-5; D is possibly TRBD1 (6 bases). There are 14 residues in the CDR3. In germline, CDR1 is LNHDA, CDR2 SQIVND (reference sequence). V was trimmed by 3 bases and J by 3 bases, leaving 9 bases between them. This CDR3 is CASSISGDNQPQHF. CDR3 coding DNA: TGTGCCAGTAGTATTTCAGGGGACAATCAGCCCCAGCATTTT.

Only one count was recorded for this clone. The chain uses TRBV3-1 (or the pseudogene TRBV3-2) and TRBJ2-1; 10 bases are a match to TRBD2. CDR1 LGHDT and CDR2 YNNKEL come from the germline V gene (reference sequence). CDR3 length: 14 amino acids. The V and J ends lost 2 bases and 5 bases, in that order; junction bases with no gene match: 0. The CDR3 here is CASSQTSGDNEQFF. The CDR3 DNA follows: TGTGCCAGCAGCCAAACTAGCGGGGACAATGAGCAGTTCTTC.

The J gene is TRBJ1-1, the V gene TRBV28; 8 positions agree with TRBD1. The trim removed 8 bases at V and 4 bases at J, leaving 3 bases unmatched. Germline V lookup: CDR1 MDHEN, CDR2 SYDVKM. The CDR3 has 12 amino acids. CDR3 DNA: TGTGCCAGCGCTACAGGGGGCACTGAAGCTTTCTTT. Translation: CASATGGTEAFF.

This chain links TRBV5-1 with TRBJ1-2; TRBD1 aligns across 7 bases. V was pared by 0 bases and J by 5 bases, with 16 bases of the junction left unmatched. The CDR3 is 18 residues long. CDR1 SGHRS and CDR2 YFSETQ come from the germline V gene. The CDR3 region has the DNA TGCGCCAGCAGCTTGGTGGGGGCTACAGGGGACTTCCCATATGGCTACACCTTC. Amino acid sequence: CASSLVGATGDFPYGYTF.

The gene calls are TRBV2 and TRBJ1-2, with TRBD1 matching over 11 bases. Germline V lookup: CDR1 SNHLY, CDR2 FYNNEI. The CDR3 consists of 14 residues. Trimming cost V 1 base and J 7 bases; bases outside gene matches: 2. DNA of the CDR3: TGTGCCAGCAGTGAAGAGGGACAGGGGGGTGGCTACACCTTC. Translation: CASSEEGQGGGYTF.

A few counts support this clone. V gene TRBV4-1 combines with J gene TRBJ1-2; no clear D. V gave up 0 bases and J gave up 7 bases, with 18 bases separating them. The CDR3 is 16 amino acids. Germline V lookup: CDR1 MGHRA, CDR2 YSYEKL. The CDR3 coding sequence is TGCGCCAGCAGCCAAGATTCGGCCGGAGTGGTTGCTGGCTACACCTTC. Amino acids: CASSQDSAGVVAGYTF.

CDR3 DNA sequence: TGTGCCAGCAGGGTACTAGCGGGAGGAACAGATACGCAGTATTTT. Its protein is CASRVLAGGTDTQYF. This chain links TRBV28 with TRBJ2-3; 12 nucleotides agree with TRBD2. The trim removed 6 bases at V and 3 bases at J, leaving 4 bases unmatched. The CDR3 totals 15 residues. Germline values: CDR1 MDHEN, CDR2 SYDVKM. Full variable domain (missing parts from reference TRBV28 and TRBJ2-3): DVKVTQSSRYLVKRTGEKVFLECVQDMDHENMFWYRQDPGLGLRLIYFSYDVKMKEKGDIPEGYSVSREKKERFSLILESASTNQTSMYLCASRVLAGGTDTQYFGPGTRLTVL.

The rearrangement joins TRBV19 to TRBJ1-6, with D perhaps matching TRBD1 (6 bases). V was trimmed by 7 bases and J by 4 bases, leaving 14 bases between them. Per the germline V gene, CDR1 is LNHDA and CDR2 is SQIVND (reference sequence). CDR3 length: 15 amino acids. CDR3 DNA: TGTGCCAGTAATGGTCGACAGGCGTATAATTCACCCCTCCACTTT. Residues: CASNGRQAYNSPLHF.

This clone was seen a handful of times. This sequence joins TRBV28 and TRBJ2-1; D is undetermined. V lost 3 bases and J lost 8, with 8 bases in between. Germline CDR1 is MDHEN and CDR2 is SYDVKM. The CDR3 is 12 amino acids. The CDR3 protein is CASSLPRHEQFF. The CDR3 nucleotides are TGTGCCAGCAGTTTGCCTAGGCATGAGCAGTTCTTC.

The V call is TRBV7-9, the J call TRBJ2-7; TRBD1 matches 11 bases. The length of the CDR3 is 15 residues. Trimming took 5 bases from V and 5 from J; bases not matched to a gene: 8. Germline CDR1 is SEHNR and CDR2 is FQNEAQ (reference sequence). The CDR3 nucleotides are TGTGCCAGCAGCCTCGGACAGGGGGCGCCCCACGAGCAGTACTTC. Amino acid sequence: CASSLGQGAPHEQYF.

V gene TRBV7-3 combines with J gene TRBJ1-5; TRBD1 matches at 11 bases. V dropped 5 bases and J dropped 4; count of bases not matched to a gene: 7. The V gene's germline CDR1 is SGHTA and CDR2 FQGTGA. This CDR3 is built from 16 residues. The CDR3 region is CASSNRDRGWNQPQHF. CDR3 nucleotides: TGTGCCAGCAGCAACCGGGACAGGGGGTGGAATCAGCCCCAGCATTTT.

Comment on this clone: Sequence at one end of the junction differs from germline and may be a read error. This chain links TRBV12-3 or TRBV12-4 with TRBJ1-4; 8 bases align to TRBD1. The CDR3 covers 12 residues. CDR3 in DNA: TGTGCCAGCAGTTTAGAAGGACAGGGCCCTAAGTTT. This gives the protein CASSLEGQGPKF.

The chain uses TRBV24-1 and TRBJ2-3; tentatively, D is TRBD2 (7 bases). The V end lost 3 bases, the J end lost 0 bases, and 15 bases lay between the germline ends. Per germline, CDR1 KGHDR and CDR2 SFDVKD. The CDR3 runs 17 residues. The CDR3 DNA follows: TGTGCCACCAGTGATCTAGGGAGGGGGGCTAGCACAGATACGCAGTATTTT. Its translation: CATSDLGRGASTDTQYF.

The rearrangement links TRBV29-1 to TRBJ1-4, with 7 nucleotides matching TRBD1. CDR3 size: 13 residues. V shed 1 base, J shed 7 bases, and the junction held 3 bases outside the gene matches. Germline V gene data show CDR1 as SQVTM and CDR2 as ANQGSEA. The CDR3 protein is CSVEGQGGEKLFF. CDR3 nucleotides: TGCAGCGTTGAAGGGCAGGGGGGTGAAAAACTGTTTTTT.

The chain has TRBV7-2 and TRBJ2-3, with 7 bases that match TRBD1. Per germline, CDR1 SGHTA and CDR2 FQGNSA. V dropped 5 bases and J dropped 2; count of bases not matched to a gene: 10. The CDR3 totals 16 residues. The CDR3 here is CASSGRGQFLTDTQYF. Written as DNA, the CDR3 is TGTGCCAGCAGCGGCCGGGGACAGTTTCTCACAGATACGCAGTATTTT.

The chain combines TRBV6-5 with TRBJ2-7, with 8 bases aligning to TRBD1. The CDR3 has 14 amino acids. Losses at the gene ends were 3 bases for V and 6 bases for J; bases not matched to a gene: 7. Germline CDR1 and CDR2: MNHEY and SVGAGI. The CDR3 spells CASSYGQGLLEQYF. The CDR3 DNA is TGTGCCAGCAGTTATGGACAGGGACTTCTCGAGCAGTACTTC.

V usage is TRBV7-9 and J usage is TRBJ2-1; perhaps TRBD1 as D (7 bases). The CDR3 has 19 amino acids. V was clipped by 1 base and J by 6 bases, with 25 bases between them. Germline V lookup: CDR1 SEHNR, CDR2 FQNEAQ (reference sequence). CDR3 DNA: TGTGCCAGCAGCTTAGGTCCGGAGACAGGGAGGAAGGGGAGCAATGAGCAGTTCTTC. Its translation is CASSLGPETGRKGSNEQFF.

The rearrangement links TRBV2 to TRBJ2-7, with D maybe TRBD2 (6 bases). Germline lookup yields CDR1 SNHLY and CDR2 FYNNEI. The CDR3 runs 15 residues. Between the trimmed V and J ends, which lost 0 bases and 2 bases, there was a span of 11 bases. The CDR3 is CASSEAGGSPYEQYF. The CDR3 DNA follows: TGTGCCAGCAGTGAAGCGGGGGGAAGTCCCTACGAGCAGTACTTC.

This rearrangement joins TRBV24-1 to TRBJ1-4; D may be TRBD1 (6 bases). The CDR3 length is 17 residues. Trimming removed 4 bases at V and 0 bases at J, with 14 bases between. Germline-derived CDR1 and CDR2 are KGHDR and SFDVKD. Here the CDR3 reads CATSDGTSHATNEKLFF. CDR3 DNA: TGTGCCACCAGTGACGGGACATCTCACGCAACTAATGAAAAACTGTTTTTT.

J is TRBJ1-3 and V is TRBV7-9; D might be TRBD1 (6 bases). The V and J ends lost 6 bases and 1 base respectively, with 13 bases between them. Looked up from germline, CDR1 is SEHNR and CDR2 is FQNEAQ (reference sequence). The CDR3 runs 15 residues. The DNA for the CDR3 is TGTGCCAGCAGTCCTACAGGGTTTTCTGGAAACACCATATATTTT. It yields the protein CASSPTGFSGNTIYF.

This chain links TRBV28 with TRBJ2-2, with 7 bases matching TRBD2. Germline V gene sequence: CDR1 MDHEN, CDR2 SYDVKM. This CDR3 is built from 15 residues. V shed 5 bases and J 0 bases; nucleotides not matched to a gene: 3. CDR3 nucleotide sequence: TGTGCCAGCAGTACCGCGGGGGCGAACACCGGGGAGCTGTTTTTT. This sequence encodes CASSTAGANTGELFF.

The CDR3 DNA follows: TGTGCCAGTAGTATAGCCAGGGCCCACACCGGGGAGCTGTTTTTT. Protein: CASSIARAHTGELFF. The gene calls are TRBV19 and TRBJ2-2, with TRBD1 as a possible D gene (5 bases). V was cut by 1 base and J by 3 bases, with 9 bases left in between. This CDR3 is 15 amino acids long. Germline assignment: CDR1 LNHDA and CDR2 SQIVND (reference sequence).